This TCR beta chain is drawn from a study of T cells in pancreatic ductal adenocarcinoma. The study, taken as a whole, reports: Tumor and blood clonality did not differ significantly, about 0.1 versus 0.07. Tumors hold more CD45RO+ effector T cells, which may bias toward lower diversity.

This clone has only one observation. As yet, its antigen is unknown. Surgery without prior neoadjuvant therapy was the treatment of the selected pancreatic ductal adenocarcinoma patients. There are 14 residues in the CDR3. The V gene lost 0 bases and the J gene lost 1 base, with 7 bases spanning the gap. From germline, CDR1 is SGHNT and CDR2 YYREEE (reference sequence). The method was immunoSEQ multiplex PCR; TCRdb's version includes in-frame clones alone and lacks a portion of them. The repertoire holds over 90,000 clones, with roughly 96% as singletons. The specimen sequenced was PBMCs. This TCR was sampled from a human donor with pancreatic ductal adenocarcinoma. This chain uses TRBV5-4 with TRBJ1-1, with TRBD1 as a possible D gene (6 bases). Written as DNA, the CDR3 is TGTGCCAGCAGCTTGGACAGGGAGAACACTGAAGCTTTCTTT. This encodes CASSLDRENTEAFF.